Sequencing of this T cell receptor beta chain was carried out in a study of beta chain features in type 1 diabetes. Study results and limitations: In all four CD4+ subsets, TCRB CDR3 length was significantly, moderately reduced in type 1 diabetes.

A note on this clone: Its antigen is undetermined.

Expressed TCRB transcripts were sequenced after all isolated RNA was converted to cDNA. TCRdb keeps only in-frame clones here, not all; method: immunoSEQ multiplex PCR. The data hold roughly 280,000 clones, with approximately 24% observed a single time. The TCR was taken from a woman aged 25 to 39 with type 1 diabetes. Sequenced input: naive CD4+ T cells from blood.

CDR3: CASRQQGQETQYF. The CDR3, as DNA: TGTGCCAGCAGACAACAGGGTCAAGAGACCCAGTACTTC. The chain has TRBV2 and TRBJ2-5; maybe TRBD1 (6 bases). The CDR3 is 13 residues long. V shed 6 bases and J shed 2 bases, with 10 bases lying between them. The V gene's germline CDR1 is SNHLY and CDR2 FYNNEI. Full variable domain (outside the CDR3, taken from reference TRBV2 and TRBJ2-5): EPEVTQTPSHQVTQMGQEVILRCVPISNHLYFYWYRQILGQKVEFLVSFYNNEISEKSEIFDDQFSVERPDGSNFTLKIRSTKLEDSAMYFCASRQQGQETQYFGPGTRLLVL.